Listed below are T cell receptor beta chains from one sample, sequenced in a study of cytotoxic CD8 clonotypes in ibrutinib-treated CLL. Sequencing used immunoSEQ multiplex PCR; TCRdb keeps in-frame clones, though not all of them. The sample contains hundreds of thousands of clones, around 70% of which appear only once. The sequences come from PBMCs, collected after 24 months of ibrutinib treatment. These receptors all stem from a human donor with chronic lymphocytic leukemia. Both conserved end residues are part of each CDR3. D genes are given only for firm matches. Part of the rows lack a size; the others show once, few, many or a class for expanded clones.

>.|.|TRBV5-1|TRBJ2-7
CASSPPGGYEQYF
TGCGCCAGCAGCCCCCCCGGGGGCTACGAGCAGTACTTC
>TRBD2|.|TRBV5-1|TRBJ2-7
CASKYNAGGPNEQYF
TGCGCCAGCAAATATAATGCGGGAGGGCCGAACGAGCAGTACTTC
>.|.|TRBV6-5|TRBJ1-2
CASSMSDYNGYTF
TGTGCCAGCAGTATGTCGGATTACAATGGCTACACCTTC
>.|.|TRBV13|TRBJ1-1
CASSFVENTEAFF
TGTGCCAGCAGCTTTGTGGAAAACACTGAAGCTTTCTTT
>.|.|TRBV2|TRBJ2-1
CASSESAFGEQFF
TGTGCCAGCAGTGAATCTGCGTTTGGTGAGCAGTTCTTC
>.|.|TRBV7-6|TRBJ2-1
CASSWGDGSYNEQFF
TGTGCCAGCAGCTGGGGTGACGGCTCCTACAATGAGCAGTTCTTC
>TRBD2|.|TRBV11-2|TRBJ2-3
CASSFTISGTSGISDTQYF
TGTGCCAGCAGCTTCACCATCTCCGGGACTAGCGGGATCTCAGATACGCAGTATTTT
>.|few|TRBV5-1|TRBJ1-1
CASRDSVEAFF
TGCGCCAGCAGGGACAGCGTTGAAGCTTTCTTT
>TRBD1|.|TRBV11-2|TRBJ2-5
CASSTHGQGQETQYF
TGTGCCAGCAGCACCCATGGACAGGGGCAAGAGACCCAGTACTTC
>.|.|TRBV28|TRBJ1-1
CASSTPGPHRTEAFF
TGTGCCAGCAGTACGCCGGGGCCACACCGCACTGAAGCTTTCTTT
>TRBD2|.|TRBV2|TRBJ2-1
CASTSASGSHGEQFF
TGTGCCAGCACATCGGCTAGCGGGAGTCACGGTGAGCAGTTCTTC
>.|.|TRBV7-9|TRBJ1-5
CASSSSGGDGTSNQPQHF
TGTGCCAGCAGCTCGTCAGGCGGGGACGGAACTAGCAATCAGCCCCAGCATTTT
>TRBD2|.|TRBV9|TRBJ2-3
CASSVAISGNADTQYF
TGTGCCAGCAGCGTAGCTATTAGCGGGAACGCAGATACGCAGTATTTT
>.|.|TRBV30|TRBJ2-1
CAWSVSGDEQFF
TGTGCCTGGAGTGTATCGGGTGATGAGCAGTTCTTC
>.|.|TRBV6-5|TRBJ1-1
CASIDRNTEAFF
TGTGCCAGCATAGACAGGAACACTGAAGCTTTCTTT
>.|.|TRBV7-6|TRBJ2-1
CASSLAAGEQFF
TGTGCCAGCAGCTTAGCGGCGGGAGAGCAGTTCTTC
>.|.|TRBV9|TRBJ1-5
CASSARDNQPQHF
TGTGCCAGCAGCGCCCGGGACAACCAGCCCCAGCATTTT
>.|once|TRBV19|TRBJ1-5
CASRGDVNQPQHF
TGTGCCAGTAGAGGGGATGTCAATCAGCCCCAGCATTTT
>.|.|TRBV9|TRBJ2-5
CASSVGQSGVTETQYF
TGTGCCAGCAGCGTAGGTCAGTCAGGGGTTACGGAGACCCAGTACTTC
>.|.|TRBV7-8|TRBJ1-2
CATQGPANYGYTF
TGTGCTACCCAGGGACCAGCTAACTATGGCTACACCTTC
>TRBD1|.|TRBV7-3|TRBJ2-2
CASSLTSGTGVTGELFF
TGTGCCAGCAGCTTAACGTCGGGGACAGGGGTGACCGGGGAGCTGTTTTTT
>.|.|TRBV30|TRBJ2-5
CASFPRGTTGETQYF
TGTGCCTCTTTCCCGAGGGGTACAACTGGAGAGACCCAGTACTTC
>.|few|TRBV28|TRBJ1-2
CASIRGQSYGYTF
TGTGCCAGCATTCGGGGGCAGAGCTATGGCTACACCTTC